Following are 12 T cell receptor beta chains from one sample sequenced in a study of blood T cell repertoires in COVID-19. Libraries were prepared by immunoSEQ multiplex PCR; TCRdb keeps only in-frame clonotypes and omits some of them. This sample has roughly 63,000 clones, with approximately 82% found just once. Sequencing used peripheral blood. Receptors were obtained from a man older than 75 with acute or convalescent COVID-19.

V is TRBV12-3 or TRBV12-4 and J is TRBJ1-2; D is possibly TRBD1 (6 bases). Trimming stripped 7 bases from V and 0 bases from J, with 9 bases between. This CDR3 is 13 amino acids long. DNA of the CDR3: TGTGCCAGCAACAGGGACACTAACTATGGCTACACCTTC. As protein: CASNRDTNYGYTF.

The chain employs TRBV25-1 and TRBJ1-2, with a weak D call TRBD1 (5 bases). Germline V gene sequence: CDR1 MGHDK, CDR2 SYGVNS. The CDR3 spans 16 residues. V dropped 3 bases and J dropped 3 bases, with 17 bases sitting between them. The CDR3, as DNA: TGTGCCAGCAGTGACCAGACAGACACTTTCGACTATGGCTACACCTTC. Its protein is CASSDQTDTFDYGYTF.

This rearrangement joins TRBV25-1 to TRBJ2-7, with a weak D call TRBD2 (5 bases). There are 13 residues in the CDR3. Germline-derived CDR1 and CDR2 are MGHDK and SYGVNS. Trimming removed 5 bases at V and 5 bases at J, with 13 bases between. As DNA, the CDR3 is TGTGCCAGCAGTTCCGGGGTTTGGAACGAGCAGTACTTC. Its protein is CASSSGVWNEQYF.

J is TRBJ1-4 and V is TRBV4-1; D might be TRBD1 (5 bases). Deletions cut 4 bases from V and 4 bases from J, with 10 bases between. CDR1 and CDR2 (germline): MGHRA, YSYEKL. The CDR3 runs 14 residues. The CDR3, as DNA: TGCGCCAGCAGCCGGGGCGGCTTTAATGAAAAACTGTTTTTT. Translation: CASSRGGFNEKLFF.

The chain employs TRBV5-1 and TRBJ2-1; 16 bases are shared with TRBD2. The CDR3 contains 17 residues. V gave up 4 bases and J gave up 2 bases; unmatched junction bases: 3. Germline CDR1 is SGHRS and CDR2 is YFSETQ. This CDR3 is CASSLGTSGRAYNEQFF. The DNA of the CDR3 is TGCGCCAGCAGCCTAGGGACTAGCGGGAGGGCCTACAATGAGCAGTTCTTC.

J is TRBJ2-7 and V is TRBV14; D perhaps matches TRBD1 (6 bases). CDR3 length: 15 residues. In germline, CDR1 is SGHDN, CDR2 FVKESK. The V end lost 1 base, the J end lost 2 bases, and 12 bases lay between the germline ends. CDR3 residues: CASSQGTVDTYEQYF. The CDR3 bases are TGTGCCAGCAGCCAAGGGACAGTCGACACCTACGAGCAGTACTTC.

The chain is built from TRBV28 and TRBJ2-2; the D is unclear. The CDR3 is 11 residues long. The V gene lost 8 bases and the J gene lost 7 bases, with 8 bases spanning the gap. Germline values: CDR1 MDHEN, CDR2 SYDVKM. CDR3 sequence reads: CASARVGELFF. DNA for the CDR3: TGTGCCAGCGCCCGAGTCGGGGAGCTGTTTTTT.

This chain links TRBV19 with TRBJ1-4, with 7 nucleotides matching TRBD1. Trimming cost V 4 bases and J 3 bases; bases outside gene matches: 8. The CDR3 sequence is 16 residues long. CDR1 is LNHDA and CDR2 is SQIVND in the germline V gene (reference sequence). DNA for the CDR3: TGTGCCAGTAGTAGACCTACAGGGGAGGCTAATGAAAAACTGTTTTTT. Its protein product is CASSRPTGEANEKLFF.

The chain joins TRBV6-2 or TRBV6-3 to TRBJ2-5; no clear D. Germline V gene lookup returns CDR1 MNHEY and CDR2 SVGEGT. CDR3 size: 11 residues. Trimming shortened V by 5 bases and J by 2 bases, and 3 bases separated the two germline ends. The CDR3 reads CASSRQETQYF. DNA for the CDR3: TGTGCCAGCAGTCGGCAAGAGACCCAGTACTTC.

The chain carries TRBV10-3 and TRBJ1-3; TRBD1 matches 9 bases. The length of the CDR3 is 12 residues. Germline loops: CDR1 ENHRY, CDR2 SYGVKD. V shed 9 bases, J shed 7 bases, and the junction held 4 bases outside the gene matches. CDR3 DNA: TGTGCCATAGGACAGGGGCAGAACACCATATATTTT. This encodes CAIGQGQNTIYF.

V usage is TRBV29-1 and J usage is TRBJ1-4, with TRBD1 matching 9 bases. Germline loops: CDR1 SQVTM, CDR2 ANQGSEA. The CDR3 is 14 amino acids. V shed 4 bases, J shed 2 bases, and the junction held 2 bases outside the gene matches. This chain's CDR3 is CSVGQGVTNEKLFF. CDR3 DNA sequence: TGCAGCGTTGGACAGGGGGTCACTAATGAAAAACTGTTTTTT.

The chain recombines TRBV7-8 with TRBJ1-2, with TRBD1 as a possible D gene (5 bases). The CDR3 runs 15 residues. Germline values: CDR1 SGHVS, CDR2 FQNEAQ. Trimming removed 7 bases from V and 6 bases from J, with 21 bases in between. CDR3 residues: CASNSRDGGLDGYTF. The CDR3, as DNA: TGTGCCAGCAATTCCCGGGACGGAGGGTTGGATGGCTACACCTTC.